This passage covers 30 T cell receptor beta chains from one sample sequenced in a study of blood T cell repertoires in COVID-19. The repertoire was sequenced with immunoSEQ multiplex PCR; TCRdb's copy has only in-frame clones and lacks some. In the table there are about 350,000 clones, approximately 89% of which are singletons. Material: peripheral blood. Every receptor here comes from a woman aged 18-29 years who had recovered from COVID-19.

The V gene is TRBV9, the J gene TRBJ2-2; D remains ambiguous. The V and J ends lost 4 bases and 1 base respectively, with 17 bases between them. The CDR3 has 17 residues. Germline V gene data show CDR1 as SGDLS and CDR2 as YYNGEE. The CDR3 spells CASSSLWLPRNTGELFF. The CDR3 DNA reads as TGTGCCAGCAGCTCGTTGTGGCTTCCCCGGAACACCGGGGAGCTGTTTTTT.

The chain couples TRBV6-5 to TRBJ2-1; 10 nucleotides line up with TRBD1. The CDR3 spans 13 residues. Germline V CDR1 and CDR2: MNHEY, SVGAGI. V was clipped by 7 bases and J by 9 bases; unmatched bases: 6. CDR3 in amino acids: CASIRDRGGEQFF. CDR3 nucleotides: TGTGCCAGCATCCGGGACAGGGGAGGTGAGCAGTTCTTC.

The chain couples TRBV6-5 to TRBJ2-2, with 9 positions matching TRBD1. The germline CDR1 and CDR2 sequences are MNHEY and SVGAGI. There are 16 residues in the CDR3. Trimming cost V 2 bases and J 6 bases; bases outside gene matches: 7. The CDR3 spells CASSYLETGGPGELFF. CDR3 DNA: TGTGCCAGCAGTTACCTCGAGACAGGGGGTCCCGGGGAGCTGTTTTTT.

This chain joins TRBV14 and TRBJ1-2, with 7 bases fitting TRBD1. The CDR3 runs 15 residues. Losses at the gene ends were 1 base for V and 7 bases for J; bases not matched to a gene: 9. Germline lookup yields CDR1 SGHDN and CDR2 FVKESK. The CDR3 loop is CASSQGSQGVLGYTF. CDR3 coding DNA: TGTGCCAGCAGCCAAGGGTCTCAGGGGGTACTTGGCTACACCTTC.

This rearrangement joins TRBV21-1 to TRBJ2-1; the table's D call TRBD1 went unverified against the DNA. TRBV21-1 is classified as a pseudogene. The CDR3 has 15 residues. The CDR3 DNA reads TGTGCCAGCAGCAAACCCCGACATATATCAAATGAGCAGTTCTTC. As protein: CASSKPRHISNEQFF.

The chain has TRBV5-1 and TRBJ1-6, with TRBD1 matching 7 bases. The CDR3 has 17 residues. Looked up from germline, CDR1 is SGHRS and CDR2 is YFSETQ. The ends lost 4 bases at V and 0 bases at J; junction bases unmatched: 7. CDR3 coding DNA: TGCGCCAGCAGCCATGGACAGGCAAGCTCCTATAATTCACCCCTCCACTTT. Its translation: CASSHGQASSYNSPLHF.

The chain links TRBV7-2 to TRBJ2-2; D is ambiguous. With 2 bases removed from V and 6 bases from J, the gap between germline ends came to 10 bases. This CDR3 is 14 amino acids long. The V gene's germline CDR1 is SGHTA and CDR2 FQGNSA. As DNA, the CDR3 is TGTGCCAGCAGCTTATCCTGGGCCGCCGGGGAGCTGTTTTTT. Translated, it gives CASSLSWAAGELFF.

The chain combines TRBV6-2 or TRBV6-3 with TRBJ1-2; 7 nucleotides match TRBD1. The CDR3 is made up of 16 amino acids. Losses at the gene ends were 4 bases for V and 0 bases for J; bases not matched to a gene: 8. Germline V lookup: CDR1 MNHEY, CDR2 SVGEGT. For the CDR3, the DNA is TGTGCCAGCAGTTCCGGTTACAGGGGATCTAACTATGGCTACACCTTC. It encodes CASSSGYRGSNYGYTF.

The gene calls are TRBV4-1 and TRBJ2-2; D perhaps matches TRBD2 (6 bases). The V end lost 0 bases, the J end lost 0 bases, and 17 bases lay between the germline ends. This CDR3 is built from 19 residues. From germline, CDR1 is MGHRA and CDR2 YSYEKL. In DNA, the CDR3 is TGCGCCAGCAGCCAAGATGTTGGCGGGGTTGCGGCGAACACCGGGGAGCTGTTTTTT. Encoded protein: CASSQDVGGVAANTGELFF.

V and J are TRBV5-6 and TRBJ2-5; 8 bases map to TRBD1. The germline V gene encodes CDR1 SGHDT and CDR2 YYEEEE. The CDR3 runs 18 residues. After removal of 0 bases from V and 4 bases from J, the junction contained 14 bases not matched to a gene. The CDR3 bases are TGTGCCAGCAGCTTGGGGGGGTTGACAGGGGCCTTGTTAGAGACCCAGTACTTC. Translation gives CASSLGGLTGALLETQYF.

The gene calls are TRBV2 and TRBJ2-1, with 9 nucleotides matching TRBD1. Germline V gene data show CDR1 as SNHLY and CDR2 as FYNNEI. The J segment lost 14 bases and the V segment lost 6 bases, leaving 5 bases of the junction unmatched. The CDR3 loop spans 11 amino acids. The CDR3 spells CASSPGTGKFF. CDR3 coding DNA: TGTGCCAGCAGCCCGGGGACAGGGAAGTTCTTC.

V gene TRBV7-8 combines with J gene TRBJ1-2; D is perhaps TRBD1 (5 bases). The CDR3 is 14 residues long. V lost 5 bases and J lost 3, with 13 bases in between. CDR1 SGHVS and CDR2 FQNEAQ come from the germline V gene. DNA of the CDR3: TGTGCCAGCAGCGAATATAGGGGCGACTATGGCTACACCTTC. Its protein product is CASSEYRGDYGYTF.

The CDR3 nucleotides read TGTGCCTGGAGTGGGACTAGGCGTTGGAGTGGCAATGAGCAGTTCTTC. Translated: CAWSGTRRWSGNEQFF. The gene calls are TRBV30 and TRBJ2-1, with TRBD2 identical over 7 bases. CDR3 length equals 16 residues. Germline assignment: CDR1 GTSNPN and CDR2 SVGIG (reference sequence). With 1 base clipped from V and 6 bases from J, the junction kept 12 bases outside the gene matches.

This chain links TRBV15 with TRBJ2-5; TRBD2 might be the D (6 bases). This CDR3 spans 16 amino acids. The V end was cut by 0 bases, the J end by 4 bases, with 15 bases between. Germline V gene data show CDR1 as LNHNV and CDR2 as YYDKDF (reference sequence). The CDR3 sequence: CATSRDQAGIGETQYF. In DNA, the CDR3 is TGTGCCACCAGCAGAGATCAGGCGGGAATCGGAGAGACCCAGTACTTC.

The J gene is TRBJ2-3, the V gene TRBV7-2; 7 positions match TRBD2. The germline V gene has CDR1 SGHTA and CDR2 FQGNSA. J was trimmed by 5 bases and V by 3 bases; bases with no gene match: 5. The CDR3 runs 14 residues. The CDR3: CASSLSSGGDTQYF. As DNA, the CDR3 is TGTGCCAGCAGCTTGTCGTCGGGAGGAGATACGCAGTATTTT.

V and J are TRBV5-8 and TRBJ1-2; TRBD1 matches 7 bases. Germline CDR1 SGHTS, CDR2 YDEGEE. The CDR3 totals 14 residues. V lost 2 bases and J lost 6; bases outside the gene matches: 7. The CDR3 nucleotides are TGTGCCAGCAGCTTCAGGGGGGAAACGAATGGCTACACCTTC. It encodes CASSFRGETNGYTF.

The chain is built from TRBV7-6 and TRBJ2-3, with 8 bases aligning to TRBD2. The ends lost 6 bases at V and 3 bases at J; junction bases unmatched: 8. Germline CDR1 reads SGHVS; CDR2 reads FNYEAQ. The CDR3 is 15 amino acids. CDR3 sequence (DNA): TGTGCCAGCAGTACGGGGGGGAGGATGACAGATACGCAGTATTTT. It is translated as CASSTGGRMTDTQYF.

A word on this clone: Since no conserved phenylalanine or tryptophan closes the CDR3, a read error is the likely cause. No DNA is shown, since the ends of the CDR3 on it are uncertain; the CDR3 is the one TCRdb lists. The chain couples TRBV6-2 or TRBV6-3 to TRBJ1-1; no check of the table's D call, TRBD1, against the DNA was made. The CDR3 spans 13 residues, counting both ends. Germline V lookup: CDR1 MNHEY, CDR2 SVGEGT. CDR3 sequence: CASSYDGDRGHFS.

The chain joins TRBV19 to TRBJ1-2; weak D call: TRBD1 (5 bases). The CDR3 length is 15 residues. V lost 0 bases and J lost 4, with 12 bases in between. CDR1 is LNHDA and CDR2 is SQIVND in the germline V gene (reference sequence). Here the CDR3 reads CASSIDLRVGYGYTF. CDR3 DNA: TGTGCCAGTAGTATAGATCTCAGGGTCGGCTATGGCTACACCTTC.

The rearrangement links TRBV7-2 to TRBJ2-2, with D unclear. This CDR3 region has 15 residues. Per germline, CDR1 SGHTA and CDR2 FQGNSA. V shed 2 bases and J shed 1 base, with 8 bases lying between them. The CDR3 DNA reads as TGTGCCAGCAGCTTAAGGCAGGTGAACACCGGGGAGCTGTTTTTT. This sequence encodes CASSLRQVNTGELFF.

In DNA form, the CDR3 reads TGTGCCAGCAGCGCAACCTACGGGGGAGGGCCCACCGGGGAGCTGTTTTTT. It codes for CASSATYGGGPTGELFF. The J gene is TRBJ2-2, the V gene TRBV7-9, with TRBD2 matching over 7 bases. V dropped 5 bases and J dropped 4; count of bases not matched to a gene: 13. The CDR3 runs to 17 residues. Germline values: CDR1 SEHNR, CDR2 FQNEAQ (reference sequence). The full variable domain, its missing parts supplied by reference TRBV7-9 and TRBJ2-2, is DTGVSQNPRHKITKRGQNVTFRCDPISEHNRLYWYRQTLGQGPEFLTYFQNEAQLEKSRLLSDRFSAERPKGSFSTLEIQRTEQGDSAMYLCASSATYGGGPTGELFFGEGSRLTVL.

This sequence joins TRBV7-2 and TRBJ1-2; no definite D call. V lost 4 bases and J 2 bases, leaving 14 bases between the germline ends. The CDR3 runs 15 residues. Per the germline V gene, CDR1 is SGHTA and CDR2 is FQGNSA. In DNA form, the CDR3 reads TGTGCCAGCAGCTCCCCTTCTAGAAGCAACTATGGCTACACCTTC. It is translated as CASSSPSRSNYGYTF.

The chain links TRBV9 to TRBJ2-2; D possibly corresponds to TRBD2 (6 bases). The CDR3 loop spans 16 amino acids. CDR1 is SGDLS, CDR2 YYNGEE, per germline. Between the trimmed V and J ends, which lost 4 bases and 5 bases, there was a span of 18 bases. CDR3 loop: CASSPRLGGVTGELFF. DNA of the CDR3: TGTGCCAGCAGCCCTCGACTAGGTGGAGTAACCGGGGAGCTGTTTTTT.

V usage is TRBV19 and J usage is TRBJ2-2; a weak D match, TRBD1 (6 bases). CDR3 length: 20 residues. Germline V CDR1 and CDR2: LNHDA, SQIVND (reference sequence). V lost 3 bases and J lost 0, with 23 bases in between. The CDR3 sequence: CASSMGAWARGRANTGELFF. In nucleotides, the CDR3 is TGTGCCAGTAGTATGGGGGCATGGGCCCGAGGGCGTGCGAACACCGGGGAGCTGTTTTTT.

The chain combines TRBV5-5 with TRBJ1-6; 10 bases agree with TRBD1. V gave up 5 bases and J gave up 4 bases; unmatched junction bases: 3. The CDR3 is made up of 15 amino acids. Germline CDR1 SGHKS, CDR2 YYEKEE (reference sequence). CDR3 DNA sequence: TGTGCCAGCAGGCGGACAGGGGGGTATAATTCACCCCTCCACTTT. Protein sequence: CASRRTGGYNSPLHF.

The chain is built from TRBV3-1 (or the pseudogene TRBV3-2) and TRBJ2-1, with 14 positions matching TRBD2. The CDR3 has 11 residues. V was clipped by 11 bases and J by 14 bases; unmatched bases: 5. CDR1 is LGHDT, CDR2 YNNKEL, per germline (reference sequence). The CDR3 region is CAGTSGSREFF. The CDR3 nucleotides are TGTGCCGGGACTAGCGGGAGCAGGGAGTTCTTC.

The chain links TRBV15 to TRBJ1-1; D uncertain. The CDR3 spans 13 residues. Germline V gives CDR1 LNHNV, CDR2 YYDKDF (reference sequence). Trimming removed 6 bases from V and 1 base from J, with 9 bases in between. The CDR3 region is CATRVSQNTEAFF. CDR3 bases: TGTGCCACCAGGGTTAGCCAGAACACTGAAGCTTTCTTT.

The chain has TRBV19 and TRBJ2-2; 9 nucleotides align to TRBD2. V trimming: 5 bases; J trimming: 3 bases; junction bases outside the gene matches: 7. CDR1 is LNHDA, CDR2 SQIVND, per germline (reference sequence). The CDR3 contains 16 residues. The DNA for the CDR3 is TGTGCCAGTAGTCGATCTAGCGGGAAATACACCGGGGAGCTGTTTTTT. Translating it yields CASSRSSGKYTGELFF.

This chain uses TRBV7-9 with TRBJ2-2, with 7 bases fitting TRBD1. The V segment lost 3 bases and the J segment 4 bases; nucleotides outside the gene matches: 8. CDR3 length equals 16 residues. Germline CDR1 reads SEHNR; CDR2 reads FQNEAQ (reference sequence). CDR3 sequence (DNA): TGTGCCAGCAGCTTGAGGACAGGACGGGCCACCGGGGAGCTGTTTTTT. Residues: CASSLRTGRATGELFF.

The gene calls are TRBV6-2 or TRBV6-3 and TRBJ2-1, with D perhaps matching TRBD2 (6 bases). The ends were cut back, 3 bases at V and 1 base at J, with 13 bases in the middle. Germline V gene data show CDR1 as MNHEY and CDR2 as SVGEGT. The CDR3 covers 16 residues. The CDR3 sequence is CASSYFSSASYNEQFF. CDR3 sequence (DNA): TGTGCCAGCAGTTATTTCTCTAGCGCATCCTACAATGAGCAGTTCTTC.